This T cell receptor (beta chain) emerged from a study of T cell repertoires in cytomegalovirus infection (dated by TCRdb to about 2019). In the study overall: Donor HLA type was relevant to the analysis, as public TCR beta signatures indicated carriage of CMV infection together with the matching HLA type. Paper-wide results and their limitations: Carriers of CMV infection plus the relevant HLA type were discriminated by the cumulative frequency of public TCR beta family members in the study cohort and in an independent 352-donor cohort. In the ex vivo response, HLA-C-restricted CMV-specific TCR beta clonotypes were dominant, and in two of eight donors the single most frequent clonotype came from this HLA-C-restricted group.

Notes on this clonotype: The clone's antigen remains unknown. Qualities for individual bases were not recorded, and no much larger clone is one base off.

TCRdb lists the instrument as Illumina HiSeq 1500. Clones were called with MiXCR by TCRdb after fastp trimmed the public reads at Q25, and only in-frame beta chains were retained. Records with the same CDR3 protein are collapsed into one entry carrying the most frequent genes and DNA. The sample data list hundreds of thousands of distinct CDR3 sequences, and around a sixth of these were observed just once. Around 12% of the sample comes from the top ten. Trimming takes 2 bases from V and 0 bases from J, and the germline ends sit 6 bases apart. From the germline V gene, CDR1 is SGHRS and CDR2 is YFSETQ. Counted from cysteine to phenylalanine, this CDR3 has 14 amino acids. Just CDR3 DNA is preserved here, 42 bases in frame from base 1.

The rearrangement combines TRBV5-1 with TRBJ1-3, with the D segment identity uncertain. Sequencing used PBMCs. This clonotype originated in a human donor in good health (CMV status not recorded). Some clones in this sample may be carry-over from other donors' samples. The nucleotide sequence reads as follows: TGCGCCAGCAGCTTTTCTTACTCTGGAAACACCATATATTTT. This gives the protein CASSFSYSGNTIYF.